What follows are 7 T cell receptor beta chains derived from one specimen sequenced in a study of T cells in Graves' hyperthyroidism and ophthalmopathy. Regions amplified from RNA transcripts were the TCR beta CDR3 regions. An initial round of RT-PCR targeting the TCR CDR3 relied on the HTBI primer set. TCRdb called the multiplex PCR reads again in MiXCR, with one record for every CDR3 protein. Of a few hundred thousand distinct CDR3 sequences detected, less than 20% appear once; the ten largest clones hold approximately 7.4%. The material sequenced was blood. These receptors all stem from a woman between 25 and 40 years old with Graves' hyperthyroidism.

This clonotype has ten or more counts. The V gene is TRBV12-3 or TRBV12-4, the J gene TRBJ2-7; possibly TRBD2 for D (5 bases). Trimming pared 6 bases from V and 6 bases from J, leaving 15 bases between. The CDR3 is 13 amino acids. The CDR3 DNA sequence: TGTGCCAGCAGCCCCGGGCGGGTACTCGAGCAGTACTTC. As protein: CASSPGRVLEQYF.

This chain links TRBV5-4 with TRBJ2-1; TRBD2 aligns across 9 bases. The V segment lost 0 bases and the J segment 0 bases; nucleotides outside the gene matches: 10. Germline values: CDR1 SGHNT, CDR2 YYREEE (reference sequence). The CDR3 consists of 19 residues. This CDR3 is CASSLGGASGTRSYNEQFF. The CDR3 nucleotides read TGTGCCAGCAGCTTGGGTGGGGCTAGCGGGACTCGCTCCTACAATGAGCAGTTCTTC.

The rearrangement uses TRBV6-1 and TRBJ2-3, with 8 positions matching TRBD2. This CDR3 is 12 amino acids long. Germline trimming cut 2 bases from V and 10 bases from J; bases unmatched to any gene: 2. The V gene's germline CDR1 is MNHNS and CDR2 SASEGT. The CDR3 region has the DNA TGTGCCAGCAGTGAAACTAGCGGAGCGCAGTATTTT. This translates into CASSETSGAQYF.

The V and J genes are TRBV6-6 and TRBJ1-3, with 7 bases matching TRBD1. Germline CDR1 MNHNY, CDR2 SVGAGI (reference sequence). With V trimmed by 0 bases and J by 3 bases, 2 bases remained unmatched. This CDR3 has 15 residues. The CDR3 bases are TGTGCCAGCAGTTACTCCCGACAGGGTGGAAACACCATATATTTT. Translated, it gives CASSYSRQGGNTIYF.

This clonotype was counted many times. V gene TRBV30 combines with J gene TRBJ1-1; D is unresolved. This CDR3 contains 14 residues. The V and J ends lost 0 bases and 4 bases respectively, with 12 bases between them. Germline V gene data show CDR1 as GTSNPN and CDR2 as SVGIG (reference sequence). CDR3 coding DNA: TGTGCCTGGAGTGTCCGTCTGGTAGTCACTGAAGCTTTCTTT. Its protein is CAWSVRLVVTEAFF.

The table lists this clonotype with many counts. V and J are TRBV20-1 and TRBJ2-5; 12 positions match TRBD2. CDR3 size: 13 residues. The junction had 3 bases not matched to a gene; V was cut back by 6 bases and J by 4 bases. In germline, CDR1 is DFQATT, CDR2 SNEGSKA (reference sequence). The CDR3 nucleotides read TGCAGTGCGAAACTAGCGGGAGGAGAGACCCAGTACTTC. Translated, it gives CSAKLAGGETQYF.

There are a few counts of this clonotype. This chain links TRBV27 with TRBJ1-4; 8 nucleotides agree with TRBD1. CDR3 size: 16 residues. Germline CDR1 reads MNHEY; CDR2 reads SMNVEV (reference sequence). Trimming cost V 4 bases and J 8 bases; bases outside gene matches: 12. In DNA, the CDR3 is TGTGCCAGCAGTTCACACTCAGGACAGGGAGAAGAAAAACTGTTTTTT. Its protein is CASSSHSGQGEEKLFF.